A selection of T cell receptor beta chains follows, all from one sample in a study of blood T cell repertoires in COVID-19. Clones were read by immunoSEQ multiplex PCR, and TCRdb kept only the in-frame ones, dropping some. Of approximately 260,000 clones in the sample, about 90% were seen once. The sequenced material came from peripheral blood. Receptors originate from a woman aged 60 to 75 with COVID-19, enrolled during active disease. CDR3s include the opening cysteine and the closing phenylalanine or tryptophan. D genes are given only for firm matches. Only some rows state a clone size, as once, few, many or a class for expanded clones.

TRBV28	.	.	TRBJ2-7	TGTGCCAGCAGCCAGTCCGGGACAACCTACGAGCAGTACTTC	CASSQSGTTYEQYF
TRBV29-1	TRBD2	.	TRBJ2-3	TGCAGCGTTGCAAAGGGACTAGCAGATACGCAGTATTTT	CSVAKGLADTQYF
TRBV30	TRBD1	.	TRBJ1-3	TGTGCCTGGAAAATGGGACAGAGGTTAAACACCATATATTTT	CAWKMGQRLNTIYF
TRBV2	TRBD1	.	TRBJ1-4	TGTGCCAGCAGAGGGGACAGGGTCGGTGAAAAACTGTTTTTT	CASRGDRVGEKLFF
TRBV6-1	TRBD1	.	TRBJ2-7	TGTGCCAGCAGTGAAGCGGACAGGGGGCCCTACGAGCAGTACTTC	CASSEADRGPYEQYF
TRBV24-1	.	.	TRBJ2-1	TGTGCCACCAGTCGCGGGCCCGGGACACCGAATGAGCAGTTCTTC	CATSRGPGTPNEQFF
TRBV11-3	TRBD2	.	TRBJ2-5	TGTGCCAGCAGCTCCGGGCTAGCGGTGGGGGAGACCCAGTACTTC	CASSSGLAVGETQYF
TRBV5-1	.	.	TRBJ1-1	TGCGCCAGCGGAGTGGGTAACACTGAAGCTTTCTTT	CASGVGNTEAFF
TRBV19	TRBD1	.	TRBJ1-2	TGTGCCGCCAGGGGGGCAGGCTATGGCTACACCTTC	CAARGAGYGYTF
TRBV24-1	TRBD2	.	TRBJ2-3	TGTGCCACCAGTGACCAAGCGGGGGGAACAGATACGCAGTATTTT	CATSDQAGGTDTQYF
TRBV7-9	TRBD1	few	TRBJ2-1	TGTGCCAGCAGCCTCGGGACAGACGAGCAGTTCTTC	CASSLGTDEQFF
TRBV2	TRBD1	.	TRBJ2-7	TGTGCCAGCAGAAGGGACAGCGACGAGCAGTACTTC	CASRRDSDEQYF
TRBV3-1/TRBV3-2	.	.	TRBJ1-1	TGTGCCAGCAGCCCAGGGACATTCCTTACCCTCGCTGAAGCTTTCTTT	CASSPGTFLTLAEAFF
TRBV29-1	TRBD1	.	TRBJ1-1	TGCAGCGTCGACAGGGGGAGGGACACTGAAGCTTTCTTT	CSVDRGRDTEAFF
TRBV19	.	few	TRBJ2-3	TGTGCCAGTAGTCCGGGCCAGGGTCGCACAGATACGCAGTATTTT	CASSPGQGRTDTQYF
TRBV2	TRBD1	.	TRBJ1-4	TGTGCCAGCAGGGGCACCGACAGGGAGTGGGGGGAAAAACTGTTTTTT	CASRGTDREWGEKLFF
TRBV11-3	.	.	TRBJ2-1	TGTGCCAGCAGCTTAATCAGGAACAATGAGCAGTTCTTC	CASSLIRNNEQFF
TRBV28	.	.	TRBJ2-3	TGTGCCAGCATGAGGCGGGGGCTCACAGATACGCAGTATTTT	CASMRRGLTDTQYF
TRBV5-1	TRBD2	.	TRBJ2-5	TGCGCCAGCAGCAGCCGACTAGCAGAAGAGACCCAGTACTTC	CASSSRLAEETQYF
TRBV5-1	TRBD1	.	TRBJ1-2	TGCGCCAGCAGCTCCGACAGGGGGATGAACTATGGCTACACCTTC	CASSSDRGMNYGYTF
TRBV12-3/TRBV12-4	.	.	TRBJ1-5	TGTGCCAGCAGTTTCGGGGGAAATCAGCCCCAGCATTTT	CASSFGGNQPQHF
TRBV3-1/TRBV3-2	.	.	TRBJ1-5	TGTGCCAGCAGCCAACATATGGAGAGCAATCAGCCCCAGCATTTT	CASSQHMESNQPQHF
TRBV7-2	TRBD1	once	TRBJ1-2	TGTGCCAGCAGCCGGGGGGGACAGAAATATACCTTC	CASSRGGQKYTF
TRBV6-6	.	.	TRBJ1-5	TGTGCCAGCAGTTACTCTCGACCGTCCCAGGGGCCCCAGCATTTT	CASSYSRPSQGPQHF
TRBV24-1	TRBD1	.	TRBJ2-1	TGTGCCACCCAAACAGGGGTTGGGGAGCAGTTCTTC	CATQTGVGEQFF
TRBV7-9	.	.	TRBJ2-6	TGTGCCAGCAGCTTAGCGCGGCGCTCCGGGGCCAACGTCCTGACTTTC	CASSLARRSGANVLTF
TRBV27	.	few	TRBJ1-4	TGTGCCAGCAGTTTTCAGGGGCAGGAAAAACTGTTTTTT	CASSFQGQEKLFF
TRBV6-5	TRBD1	.	TRBJ2-7	TGTGCCAGCAGATCAGCGGACAGGGGGCCGTACGAGCAGTACTTC	CASRSADRGPYEQYF
TRBV7-2	.	.	TRBJ2-6	TGTGCCAGCAGCTTTGGCGGGAACTCTGGGGCCAACGTCCTGACTTTC	CASSFGGNSGANVLTF
TRBV19	TRBD1	once	TRBJ2-1	TGTGCCAGTAGCCGATTTAGTCCGGGACAGGGGTTTGGAAATGAGCAGTTCTTC	CASSRFSPGQGFGNEQFF
TRBV19	.	few	TRBJ1-5	TGTGCCAGTAGTATCCGGGTCGCTTCAGTTACTCCCCAGCATTTT	CASSIRVASVTPQHF
TRBV7-8	.	.	TRBJ1-1	TGTGCCAGCAGCTTAGCGCGCGGGGCAGCTGAAGCTTTCTTT	CASSLARGAAEAFF
TRBV27	TRBD1	.	TRBJ2-3	TGTGCCAGCAGTTTCGCAGGGGGAGTGGATACGCAGTATTTT	CASSFAGGVDTQYF
TRBV25-1	TRBD1	.	TRBJ2-7	TGTGCCAGCACTGGGACAGGGTTCTACGAGCAGTACTTC	CASTGTGFYEQYF
TRBV29-1	.	.	TRBJ2-2	TGCAGCGTTGTTTTCAGTTCATTCACCGGGGAGCTGTTTTTT	CSVVFSSFTGELFF
TRBV19	TRBD2	.	TRBJ2-7	TGTGCCAGCCAAGCGGGGTACGAGCAGTACTTC	CASQAGYEQYF
TRBV7-9	TRBD1	.	TRBJ2-6	TGTGCCAGCACCCCTATCCGGGACAGGATAGATGTCTCTGGGGCCAACGTCCTGACTTTC	CASTPIRDRIDVSGANVLTF
TRBV6-5	TRBD1	.	TRBJ1-2	TGTGCCAGCAGTTCGTCCCGGGACAGGGGTGGCTACGCCTTC	CASSSSRDRGGYAF
TRBV19	.	.	TRBJ1-1	TGTGCCAGTAGTATGGGGGCTGGGGGTGTGAACACTGAAGCTTTCTTT	CASSMGAGGVNTEAFF
TRBV12-3/TRBV12-4	TRBD2	.	TRBJ2-5	TGTGCCAGCAGAACTAGCGCGATTGGGACCCAGTACTTC	CASRTSAIGTQYF
TRBV7-2	TRBD1	.	TRBJ2-1	TGTGCCAGCAGCTTAGCTGCTGGGCAGGGGGCTGTCAATGAGCAGTTCTTC	CASSLAAGQGAVNEQFF
TRBV6-5	.	.	TRBJ1-4	TGTGCCAGCAGTTACTCGTTCGGGGAAAAACTGTTTTTT	CASSYSFGEKLFF
TRBV19	.	.	TRBJ1-1	TGTGCCAGTAGAACAGGGCAGGGGAACACTGAAGCTTTCTTT	CASRTGQGNTEAFF
TRBV4-1	.	.	TRBJ2-3	TGCGCCAGCAGCCAAGATCCCCGACCAGCGATGACGCAGTATTTT	CASSQDPRPAMTQYF
TRBV4-2	.	.	TRBJ2-7	TGTGCCAGCAGCCCTCCATGGGGGGAGAGGGGCTCTACCTACGAGCAGTACTTC	CASSPPWGERGSTYEQYF
TRBV6-5	.	.	TRBJ1-1	TGTGCCAGCAGTTTCGCCCTCCTTACTAACACTGAAGCTTTCTTT	CASSFALLTNTEAFF
TRBV6-6	TRBD1	.	TRBJ2-7	TGTGCCAGCAGTTACTTTGGACGGCAGGGGGACTACGAGCAGTACTTC	CASSYFGRQGDYEQYF
TRBV18	.	.	TRBJ1-1	TGTGCCAGCTCACCCCAAGGGAAGGGGGTCGGCACTGAAGCTTTCTTT	CASSPQGKGVGTEAFF
TRBV6-1	.	.	TRBJ1-5	TGTGCCAGCAGTGAAGGTTTAGAAGTCAGGGCCAATCAGCCCCAGCATTTT	CASSEGLEVRANQPQHF
TRBV25-1	TRBD1	.	TRBJ1-2	TGTGCCAGCAGTGCTACAGGGGAAAGTGGCTACACCTTC	CASSATGESGYTF
TRBV18	TRBD1	.	TRBJ1-5	TGTGCCAGCTCACGCTCAGGGGGAGGCAATCAGCCCCAGCATTTT	CASSRSGGGNQPQHF
TRBV3-1/TRBV3-2	.	.	TRBJ1-5	TGTGCCAGCAGCCAAGATACAGGGAGCAATCAGCCCCAGCATTTT	CASSQDTGSNQPQHF
TRBV3-1/TRBV3-2	.	.	TRBJ2-1	TGTGCCAGCAGCGTGTATTCCAATGAGCAGTTCTTC	CASSVYSNEQFF
TRBV2	.	few	TRBJ1-1	TGTGCCAGCAGTGAACGCGCGGGGAACACTGAAGCTTTCTTT	CASSERAGNTEAFF
TRBV7-9	.	.	TRBJ1-6	TGTGCCAGCAGCTTACCCACACCCGGGACACCCCTCCACTTT	CASSLPTPGTPLHF
TRBV3-1/TRBV3-2	.	.	TRBJ2-2	TGTGCCAGCAGCCCCTTGCAAGCACTTGCGAACACCGGGGAGCTGTTTTTT	CASSPLQALANTGELFF
TRBV19	.	.	TRBJ2-3	TGTGCCAGTAGTTCCTCGGCAGCTAGCTCAAGTACGCAGTATTTT	CASSSSAASSSTQYF
TRBV7-9	TRBD2	once	TRBJ2-3	TGTGCCAGCAGCTTAAGACTAGCGGGAAGCACAGATACGCAGTATTTT	CASSLRLAGSTDTQYF
TRBV6-1	.	.	TRBJ1-2	TGTGCCAGCAGTGAACAGGGGCGCGGGAGTTCATGGTATGGCTACACCTTC	CASSEQGRGSSWYGYTF